This T cell receptor beta chain was captured by sequencing in a study of Tregs in tolerant kidney transplant recipients. In the case of this clone: The target antigen is unknown.

Method: immunoSEQ multiplex PCR; TCRdb's copy keeps in-frame clones and lacks some. There are approximately 98,000 clones in the sample; around 90% occur only once, and more than 0.3% lies in the top ten. CDR3 length: 13 amino acids. CDR1 MDHEN and CDR2 SYDVKM come from the germline V gene. The V gene lost 5 bases and the J gene lost 7 bases, with 12 bases spanning the gap. General study results and limits: The small number of patients limits these findings pending further validation. Nucleotide sequences could not be compared across some patients' samples due to primer changes. Donor-specific Treg expansion exceeded global Treg expansion in tolerant patients, suggesting antigen drive.

The input for sequencing was CD4+ T cells from blood, taken before the transplant. The V gene is TRBV28, the J gene TRBJ2-1; D is unresolved. The sequence was collected from a human donor who received a combined kidney and bone marrow transplant. This CDR3 is CASSPSIRNEQFF. In DNA, the CDR3 is TGTGCCAGCAGTCCCTCCATTCGGAATGAGCAGTTCTTC.